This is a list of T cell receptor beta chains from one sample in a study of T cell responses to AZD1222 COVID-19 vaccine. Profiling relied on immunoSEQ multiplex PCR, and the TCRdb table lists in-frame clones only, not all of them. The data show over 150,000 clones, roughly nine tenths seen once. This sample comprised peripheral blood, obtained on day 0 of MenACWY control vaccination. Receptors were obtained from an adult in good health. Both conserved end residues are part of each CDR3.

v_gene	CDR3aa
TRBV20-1	CSASPGQLQDYEQYF
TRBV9	CASSAGASGGVTETQYF
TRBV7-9	CASSLARALGYGYTF
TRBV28	CASSPVTTANTEAFF
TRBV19	CASTSAEGRTPHNEQFF
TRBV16	CASSQFRLSGTGEQFF
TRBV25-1	CASSADRDGADTQYF
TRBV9	CASSAGGANTGELFF
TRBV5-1	CASSLGLAGSRSQETQYF
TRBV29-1	CSSLQRQPSQETQYF
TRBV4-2	CASSRGTSGVNEQFF
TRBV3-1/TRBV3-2	CASSQDREEAQYF
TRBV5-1	CASSFEGMPNTGELFF
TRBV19	CASTQGRTGAEAFF
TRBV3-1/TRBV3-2	CASSQFLIEGYKTQYF
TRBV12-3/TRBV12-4	CASSFRGNTEAFF
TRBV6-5	CASSLQAASTDTQYF
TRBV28	CASSRQGYGETQYF
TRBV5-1	CASSAWTGMGDLNEKLFF
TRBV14	CASSPLRVGELFF
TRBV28	CASTVQKNQPQHF
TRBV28	CASSPYREDTEAFF
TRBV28	CASSGNTEAFF
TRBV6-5	CASTPSPSSYNEQFF
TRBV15	CATSREGQGDEKLFF
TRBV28	CASTRTGYGQPQHF
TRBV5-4	CASSRTSGSENIQYF
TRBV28	CASSPPPGSANSPLHF
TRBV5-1	CASSLGRNGYTF
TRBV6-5	CASSYSTGGRLFF
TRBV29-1	CSVERQAQETQYF
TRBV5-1	CASSLTLQESSGNTIYF
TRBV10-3	CAISGRGGDNYGYTF
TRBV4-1	CASSQVGLPLDTQYF
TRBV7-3	CASSLTRSDPLFF
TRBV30	CAWSDDREQFF
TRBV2	CASGGQHYGYTF